The 32 T cell receptor beta chains below all came from one sample that was sequenced in a study of OX40 agonist ivuxolimab in advanced cancers. Libraries were prepared by immunoSEQ multiplex PCR; TCRdb keeps only in-frame clonotypes and omits some of them. Altogether about 62,000 clones are present, 80% to 95% being singletons, with the ten largest covering roughly an eighth. This specimen was CD4+ or CD8+ T cells sorted from blood, taken in a trial of the OX40 agonist ivuxolimab. The receptors originated from an adult with an advanced solid tumor such as melanoma, head and neck, liver or kidney cancer.

The V and J genes are TRBV6-8 and TRBJ1-4; 7 bases line up with TRBD1. J was trimmed by 8 bases and V by 10 bases; bases with no gene match: 13. The CDR3 totals 14 residues. CDR1 and CDR2 (germline): MNHGY, SAAAGT. The CDR3 nucleotides read TGTGCCATTTACCCCGGGACAGAAAAAGAAAAACTGTTTTTT. It encodes CAIYPGTEKEKLFF.

The chain links TRBV27 to TRBJ2-7; 10 bases match TRBD1. This CDR3 region has 14 residues. The germline V gene encodes CDR1 MNHEY and CDR2 SMNVEV (reference sequence). The trim removed 4 bases at V and 6 bases at J, leaving 6 bases unmatched. The CDR3 nucleotides read TGTGCCAGCAGTTGGGGACAGGGGCTCGGCGAGCAGTACTTC. It specifies CASSWGQGLGEQYF.

The V call is TRBV9, the J call TRBJ2-2; perhaps D is TRBD1 or TRBD2 (5 bases each). This CDR3 comprises 16 residues. Germline V CDR1 and CDR2: SGDLS, YYNGEE. The germline V and J ends were trimmed by 2 bases and 0 bases, with 11 bases remaining between them. In nucleotides, the CDR3 is TGTGCCAGCAGCGTTTATTGGGGACCGAACACCGGGGAGCTGTTTTTT. Protein product: CASSVYWGPNTGELFF. The variable domain in full, completed from reference TRBV9 and TRBJ2-2, reads DSGVTQTPKHLITATGQRVTLRCSPRSGDLSVYWYQQSLDQGLQFLIQYYNGEERAKGNILERFSAQQFPDLHSELNLSSLELGDSALYFCASSVYWGPNTGELFFGEGSRLTVL.

This chain uses TRBV23-1 with TRBJ1-3; a weak D match, TRBD1 (5 bases). TRBV23-1 is noted as an ORF with a role that remains uncertain. The CDR3 totals 21 residues. The ends were cut back, 0 bases at V and 0 bases at J, with 24 bases in the middle. The CDR3 sequence is CASSQSGPQRNRYSSGNTIYF. The CDR3 DNA is TGCGCCAGCAGTCAATCAGGACCCCAGAGAAACAGGTACTCCTCTGGAAACACCATATATTTT.

The V gene is TRBV27, the J gene TRBJ2-7; D could derive from TRBD1 or TRBD2 (5 bases each). Germline CDR1 is MNHEY and CDR2 is SMNVEV (reference sequence). V was trimmed by 2 bases and J by 4 bases, leaving 9 bases between them. The CDR3 sequence is 13 residues long. The CDR3 DNA sequence: TGTGCCAGCAGTTTACAGGGACGGTACGAGCAGTACTTC. Translation gives CASSLQGRYEQYF.

The V and J genes are TRBV6-5 and TRBJ2-7; possibly TRBD1 or TRBD2 for D (5 bases each). V was pared by 10 bases and J by 4 bases, with 11 bases between. Germline V gene lookup returns CDR1 MNHEY and CDR2 SVGAGI. The CDR3 has 11 amino acids. In DNA form, the CDR3 reads TGTGCCATCGGGGACGGGTACGAGCAGTACTTC. As protein: CAIGDGYEQYF.

CDR3 amino acids: CASTPGRGPYEQYF. Written as DNA, the CDR3 is TGTGCCAGCACCCCGGGTAGGGGACCCTACGAGCAGTACTTC. The chain joins TRBV11-1 to TRBJ2-7; the D gene could be TRBD1 or TRBD2 (5 bases each). Germline CDR1 and CDR2: SGHAT and FQDESV (reference sequence). Trimming left V 7 bases short and J 2 bases short, with 15 bases between. The CDR3 contains 14 residues.

This chain connects TRBV6-5 to TRBJ1-6; 10 bases map to TRBD1. The V and J ends lost 4 bases and 8 bases, in that order; junction bases with no gene match: 2. Germline CDR1 MNHEY, CDR2 SVGAGI. The CDR3 covers 14 residues. CDR3 sequence: CASSWGQGYSPLHF. The CDR3 bases are TGTGCCAGCAGTTGGGGACAGGGGTATTCACCCCTCCACTTT.

The chain couples TRBV11-2 to TRBJ2-7, with 12 bases lining up with TRBD2. In germline, CDR1 is SGHAT, CDR2 FQNNGV. This CDR3 is 17 amino acids long. V lost 5 bases to trimming and J lost 0 bases; unmatched junction nucleotides: 8. The CDR3 DNA sequence: TGTGCCAGCAGCCCGCCCGGACTAGCGGGGAGCTCCTACGAGCAGTACTTC. Translating it yields CASSPPGLAGSSYEQYF.

The chain combines TRBV29-1 with TRBJ2-1; TRBD1 aligns across 8 bases. The CDR3 length is 16 residues. Germline CDR1 reads SQVTM; CDR2 reads ANQGSEA. With V trimmed by 7 bases and J by 0 bases, 11 bases remained unmatched. The CDR3 spells CSDGDGTGGSYNEQFF. DNA of the CDR3: TGCAGCGACGGAGACGGTACAGGGGGCTCCTACAATGAGCAGTTCTTC.

The chain employs TRBV4-1 and TRBJ1-1; a weak D match, TRBD1 (5 bases). This CDR3 region has 14 residues. Germline V gene data show CDR1 as MGHRA and CDR2 as YSYEKL. V lost 0 bases and J 8 bases, leaving 13 bases between the germline ends. CDR3 in amino acids: CASSQEGPATEAFF. DNA of the CDR3: TGCGCCAGCAGCCAAGAGGGACCTGCGACGGAAGCTTTCTTT.

This sequence joins TRBV10-3 and TRBJ2-3; D is possibly TRBD1 (6 bases). V was trimmed by 0 bases and J by 1 base, leaving 17 bases between them. Looked up from germline, CDR1 is ENHRY and CDR2 is SYGVKD. The CDR3 runs 18 residues. The CDR3 DNA is TGTGCCATCAGTGAGTCGATTGGAGGCAGGGGAGGCACAGATACGCAGTATTTT. It is translated as CAISESIGGRGGTDTQYF.

This chain connects TRBV5-4 to TRBJ2-7; D assignment may be TRBD1 or TRBD2 (5 bases each). Trimming removed 1 base from V and 4 bases from J, with 12 bases in between. The CDR3 totals 14 residues. The germline gives CDR1 SGHNT, CDR2 YYREEE (reference sequence). CDR3 residues: CASSLPGSVYEQYF. CDR3 bases: TGTGCCAGCAGCTTGCCAGGGAGTGTGTACGAGCAGTACTTC.

This rearrangement joins TRBV14 to TRBJ1-1, with a possible D match to TRBD1 (5 bases). Germline-derived CDR1 and CDR2 are SGHDN and FVKESK. V lost 4 bases and J lost 12, with 18 bases in between. The CDR3 is 13 residues long. In DNA, the CDR3 is TGTGCCAGCAGCCCAGGCGGCAGGGTTGCTTCTTTCTTT. Its protein product is CASSPGGRVASFF.

The genes are TRBV30 and TRBJ2-7; TRBD1 agrees at 11 bases. Germline V lookup: CDR1 GTSNPN, CDR2 SVGIG (reference sequence). The V gene end was trimmed by 5 bases and the J gene end by 3 bases; junction bases not matched to a gene: 12. This CDR3 contains 16 residues. The CDR3 reads CAWESGTGGIVYEQYF. CDR3 coding DNA: TGTGCCTGGGAATCCGGGACAGGGGGGATTGTCTACGAGCAGTACTTC. The whole variable domain, remainder taken from reference TRBV30 and TRBJ2-7, is SQTIHQWPATLVQPVGSPLSLECTVEGTSNPNLYWYRQAAGRGLQLLFYSVGIGQISSEVPQNLSASRPQDRQFILSSKKLLLSDSGFYLCAWESGTGGIVYEQYFGPGTRLTVT.

The rearrangement uses TRBV9 and TRBJ2-3; the match to TRBD2 covers 9 bases. V trimming: 0 bases; J trimming: 2 bases; junction bases outside the gene matches: 4. The CDR3 runs 16 residues. Germline V lookup: CDR1 SGDLS, CDR2 YYNGEE. CDR3 region: CASSVGQRGVTDTQYF. The CDR3 coding sequence is TGTGCCAGCAGCGTAGGGCAGCGGGGGGTCACAGATACGCAGTATTTT.

This sequence joins TRBV7-3 and TRBJ2-3; 9 bases map to TRBD2. This CDR3 contains 15 residues. Germline V lookup: CDR1 SGHTA, CDR2 FQGTGA. With V trimmed by 5 bases and J by 5 bases, 8 bases remained unmatched. The CDR3 DNA follows: TGTGCCAGCAGCCCCGCGGGGGGGGCCGGAGATACGCAGTATTTT. Amino acid sequence: CASSPAGGAGDTQYF.

The J gene is TRBJ1-3, the V gene TRBV4-1; D remains unclear. CDR3 length equals 15 residues. Germline V gene lookup returns CDR1 MGHRA and CDR2 YSYEKL. V shed 0 bases and J shed 6 bases, with 12 bases lying between them. The CDR3 region has the DNA TGCGCCAGCAGCCAAGATGAGGCCTTCGAAAACACCATATATTTT. Its translation: CASSQDEAFENTIYF.

The chain carries TRBV28 and TRBJ2-1; 7 bases match TRBD2. The CDR3 runs 15 residues. J was trimmed by 7 bases and V by 3 bases; bases with no gene match: 9. Germline CDR1 MDHEN, CDR2 SYDVKM. The CDR3 DNA reads as TGTGCCAGCAGTTTGGTTAGCGGGTTGGCAAATGAGCAGTTCTTC. Protein: CASSLVSGLANEQFF.

The chain uses TRBV27 and TRBJ1-1; D perhaps matches TRBD1 (6 bases). Germline V CDR1 and CDR2: MNHEY, SMNVEV (reference sequence). The CDR3 is made up of 15 amino acids. V was shortened by 2 bases and J by 4 bases, with 14 bases between the two germline ends. CDR3 nucleotide sequence: TGTGCCAGCAGTTTAATGTTAGGGGGAGTCACTGAAGCTTTCTTT. It translates to CASSLMLGGVTEAFF.

The V gene is TRBV4-1, the J gene TRBJ1-2; D not certain. This CDR3 contains 13 residues. V dropped 1 base and J dropped 6 bases, with 9 bases sitting between them. Germline-derived CDR1 and CDR2 are MGHRA and YSYEKL. The CDR3 sequence is CASSQGVADGYTF. The CDR3 DNA is TGCGCCAGCAGCCAAGGGGTAGCCGATGGCTACACCTTC.

V usage is TRBV9 and J usage is TRBJ1-2; weak D call: TRBD1 (5 bases). The V gene lost 4 bases and the J gene lost 1 base, with 17 bases spanning the gap. CDR1 is SGDLS and CDR2 is YYNGEE in the germline V gene. The CDR3 has 16 amino acids. The CDR3 is CASSPHRDSYNYGYTF. The CDR3 DNA reads as TGTGCCAGCAGCCCACACCGGGACTCCTATAACTATGGCTACACCTTC.

The chain's CDR3 is CASSPTFGGGGAQYF. CDR3 DNA: TGTGCCAGCAGCCCCACATTTGGGGGGGGCGGGGCCCAGTACTTC. This chain joins TRBV7-6 and TRBJ2-5; weak D call: TRBD2 (7 bases). The V end lost 5 bases, the J end lost 9 bases, and 22 bases lay between the germline ends. The CDR3 totals 15 residues. Per the germline V gene, CDR1 is SGHVS and CDR2 is FNYEAQ. Together with reference TRBV7-6 and TRBJ2-5, the CDR3 gives the full variable domain: GAGVSQSPRYKVTKRGQDVALRCDPISGHVSLYWYRQALGQGPEFLTYFNYEAQQDKSGLPNDRFSAERPEGSISTLTIQRTEQRDSAMYRCASSPTFGGGGAQYFGPGTRLLVL.

The chain has TRBV6-5 and TRBJ1-2; D ambiguous. From germline, CDR1 is MNHEY and CDR2 SVGAGI. V was trimmed by 2 bases and J by 2 bases, leaving 12 bases between them. The CDR3 covers 15 residues. CDR3 nucleotide sequence: TGTGCCAGCAGTTACCTAGACGGAGAGAACTATGGCTACACCTTC. The encoded protein is CASSYLDGENYGYTF.

V and J are TRBV6-6 and TRBJ2-2; D ambiguous. The ends were cut back, 4 bases at V and 8 bases at J, with 5 bases in the middle. The CDR3 sequence is 11 residues long. Germline V CDR1 and CDR2: MNHNY, SVGAGI (reference sequence). The CDR3 region is CASSFLGELFF. Here the CDR3 DNA reads TGTGCCAGCAGTTTCTTGGGGGAGCTGTTTTTT.

The chain joins TRBV6-4 to TRBJ2-1; 12 bases map to TRBD2. J was trimmed by 6 bases and V by 3 bases; bases with no gene match: 3. This CDR3 has 15 residues. Germline V gives CDR1 MRHNA, CDR2 SNTAGT. The CDR3 sequence: CASSETSGSTNEQFF. The CDR3 DNA sequence: TGTGCCAGCAGTGAGACTAGCGGGAGTACCAATGAGCAGTTCTTC.

The chain combines TRBV6-6 with TRBJ2-2; the match to TRBD2 covers 11 bases. V was clipped by 1 base and J by 6 bases; unmatched bases: 1. The CDR3 length is 15 residues. Germline lookup yields CDR1 MNHNY and CDR2 SVGAGI (reference sequence). The CDR3 loop reads CASSYFSGRAGELFF. The CDR3 coding sequence is TGTGCCAGCAGTTACTTTAGCGGGAGGGCCGGGGAGCTGTTTTTT.

The V gene is TRBV14, the J gene TRBJ2-7; possibly TRBD2 for D (6 bases). Trimming pared 3 bases from V and 3 bases from J, leaving 12 bases between. Germline V gives CDR1 SGHDN, CDR2 FVKESK. This CDR3 is built from 14 residues. The CDR3 coding sequence is TGTGCCAGCAGCCAGTTCCGGGGGAGCTACGAGCAGTACTTC. The encoded protein is CASSQFRGSYEQYF. The full variable domain, completed using reference TRBV14 and TRBJ2-7, is EAGVTQFPSHSVIEKGQTVTLRCDPISGHDNLYWYRRVMGKEIKFLLHFVKESKQDESGMPNNRFLAERTGGTYSTLKVQPAELEDSGVYFCASSQFRGSYEQYFGPGTRLTVT.

With respect to this clone: A junction end diverges from the germline sequence, so it may reflect a read error. This chain joins TRBV4-2 and TRBJ2-1, with 7 bases matching TRBD1. The CDR3 is 16 residues long. CDR1 LGHNA and CDR2 YNFKEQ come from the germline V gene. The CDR3 region is CASSEEDRRDYNEQFF. DNA for the CDR3: TGTGCCAGCAGCGAAGAGGACAGGCGCGACTACAATGAGCAGTTCTTC.

The rearrangement uses TRBV27 and TRBJ2-7; D remains ambiguous. This CDR3 contains 15 residues. The germline CDR1 and CDR2 sequences are MNHEY and SMNVEV (reference sequence). Trimming removed 2 bases from V and 3 bases from J, with 14 bases in between. DNA of the CDR3: TGTGCCAGCAGTTTAAGTTCCGCCGCCAACTACGAGCAGTACTTC. It yields the protein CASSLSSAANYEQYF.

The CDR3, as DNA: TGCGCCAGAGGAGGGGATCCCTACGAGCAGTACTTC. This gives the protein CARGGDPYEQYF. The chain recombines TRBV5-1 with TRBJ2-7, with a tentative D call TRBD2 (6 bases). V was trimmed by 8 bases and J by 2 bases, leaving 11 bases between them. CDR1 is SGHRS and CDR2 is YFSETQ in the germline V gene. This CDR3 contains 12 residues.

V is TRBV4-1 and J is TRBJ1-1; 11 bases map to TRBD1. The V segment lost 1 base and the J segment 6 bases; nucleotides outside the gene matches: 7. Germline-derived CDR1 and CDR2 are MGHRA and YSYEKL. CDR3 size: 16 residues. CDR3 loop: CASSQGGQGVGAEAFF. CDR3 bases: TGCGCCAGCAGCCAAGGGGGACAGGGGGTCGGCGCTGAAGCTTTCTTT.